This T cell receptor (beta chain) came from a study of vaccination effects on CD4 cells after COVID-19. Points on this clone: Antigen specificity is unknown.

Following an approximately 11-day culture, CD4+ T cells were purified. Study-level findings and limits: Clones induced by infection and by vaccine showed marked clonal contraction late after vaccination. Few convalescent patients and no early post-infection timepoints were included in the study.

Method: immunoSEQ multiplex PCR; TCRdb's copy keeps in-frame clones and lacks some. The data contain 65,000 to 80,000 clones, 77% of them singletons. The CDR3 is made up of 16 amino acids. Trimming took 4 bases from V and 2 from J, leaving 13 bases between them. Germline CDR1 SGHRS, CDR2 YFSETQ. The source is a human donor who received a COVID-19 vaccine. The gene calls are TRBV5-1 and TRBJ1-6; D is ambiguous. The starting material was CD4+ T cells from PBMCs cultured without peptide, obtained before COVID-19 vaccination. Here the CDR3 DNA reads TGCGCCAGCAGCCCCTCAGGAGTCGCCTATAATTCACCCCTCCACTTT. Amino acids: CASSPSGVAYNSPLHF. The full variable domain, rest sourced from reference TRBV5-1 and TRBJ1-6, is KAGVTQTPRYLIKTRGQQVTLSCSPISGHRSVSWYQQTPGQGLQFLFEYFSETQRNKGNFPGRFSGRQFSNSRSEMNVSTLELGDSALYLCASSPSGVAYNSPLHFGNGTRLTVT.